The source of this TCR beta chain is a study of OX40 agonist ivuxolimab in advanced cancers. Overall study findings and caveats: It was not determined which antigens were specifically recognized by the peripheral T cells that had undergone clonal expansion.

As to this clone: Its target is unknown.

Repertoires were generated with immunoSEQ multiplex PCR, while TCRdb's copy carries only in-frame clones and drops some. The sample consists of about 80,000 clones, around 86% of them appearing once. Baseline, cycle 4 day 1, and cycle 7 day 1 were the blood sampling points. From germline, CDR1 is SEHNR and CDR2 FQNEAQ (reference sequence). V was clipped by 2 bases and J by 5 bases; unmatched bases: 3. This CDR3 region has 14 residues. This TCR derives from an adult with an advanced solid tumor such as melanoma, head and neck, liver or kidney cancer. The material sequenced was CD4+ or CD8+ T cells sorted from blood, taken in a trial of the OX40 agonist ivuxolimab. This sequence joins TRBV7-9 and TRBJ2-5, with TRBD2 identical over 9 bases. DNA for the CDR3: TGTGCCAGCAGCTTAACGACTAGCGGCGAGACCCAGTACTTC. Protein product: CASSLTTSGETQYF.